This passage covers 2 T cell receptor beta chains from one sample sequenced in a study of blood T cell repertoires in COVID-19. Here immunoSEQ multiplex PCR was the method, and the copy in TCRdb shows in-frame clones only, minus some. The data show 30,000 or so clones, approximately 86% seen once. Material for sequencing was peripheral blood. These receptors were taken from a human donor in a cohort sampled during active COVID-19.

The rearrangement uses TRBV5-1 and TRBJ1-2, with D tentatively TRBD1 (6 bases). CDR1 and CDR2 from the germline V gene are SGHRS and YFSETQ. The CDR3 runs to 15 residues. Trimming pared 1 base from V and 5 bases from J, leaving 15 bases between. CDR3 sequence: CASSLMETGPYGYTF. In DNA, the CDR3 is TGCGCCAGCAGCTTGATGGAAACAGGGCCATATGGCTACACCTTC.

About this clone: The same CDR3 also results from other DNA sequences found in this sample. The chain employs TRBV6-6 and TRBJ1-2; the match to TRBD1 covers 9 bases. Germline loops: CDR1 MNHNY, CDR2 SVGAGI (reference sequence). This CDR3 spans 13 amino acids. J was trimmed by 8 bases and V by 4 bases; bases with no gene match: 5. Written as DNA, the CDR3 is TGTGCCAGCAGTTCGGGACAGGGCTTGGGCTACACCTTC. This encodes CASSSGQGLGYTF.